The sequence of this T cell receptor beta chain was determined in a study of Graves' ophthalmopathy and Graves' hyperthyroidism. General study points: Ophthalmopathy was separated from stable hyperthyroidism by a 13-signature model with approximately 91% sensitivity and 81.08% specificity.

This clonotype was counted ten times or more. Its antigen is not identified. Using RNA transcripts, the TCR beta CDR3 regions were amplified. The first-round RT-PCR employed HTBI primers together with the Qiagen OneStep RT-PCR kit. A multiplex PCR was then performed as the second round. TCRdb reprocessed the multiplex PCR reads via MiXCR and lists one record per CDR3 protein. The sample lists about 400,000 distinct CDR3 sequences, about a sixth occurring once. The evidence that diagnosis relied on was clinical symptoms, serum thyroxine, TRAb, thyroid ultrasound and orbital computed tomography. Between the trimmed V and J ends, which lost 7 bases and 6 bases, there was a span of 22 bases. This CDR3 is built from 14 residues. CDR1 is DFQATT and CDR2 is SNEGSKA in the germline V gene (reference sequence).

The chain employs TRBV20-1 and TRBJ2-7; D may be TRBD2 (5 bases). Specimen: peripheral blood. This TCR derives from a woman under 30 with Graves' ophthalmopathy. The CDR3 coding sequence is TGCAGTGTATTTCCGAGGGCAGGCCCCGTCGAGCAGTACTTC. Its translation: CSVFPRAGPVEQYF.